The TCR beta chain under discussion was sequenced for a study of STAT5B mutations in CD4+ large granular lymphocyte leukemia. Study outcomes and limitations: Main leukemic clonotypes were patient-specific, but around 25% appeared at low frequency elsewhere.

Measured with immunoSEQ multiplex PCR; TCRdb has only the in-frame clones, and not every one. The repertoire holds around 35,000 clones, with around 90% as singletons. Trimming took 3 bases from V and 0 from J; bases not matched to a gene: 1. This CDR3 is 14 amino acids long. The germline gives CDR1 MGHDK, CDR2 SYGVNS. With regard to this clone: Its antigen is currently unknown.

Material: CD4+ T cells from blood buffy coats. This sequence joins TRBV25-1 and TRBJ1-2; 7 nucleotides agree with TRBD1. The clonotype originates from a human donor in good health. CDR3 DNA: TGTGCCAGCAGTGACAGGGGGGCTAACTATGGCTACACCTTC. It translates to CASSDRGANYGYTF.